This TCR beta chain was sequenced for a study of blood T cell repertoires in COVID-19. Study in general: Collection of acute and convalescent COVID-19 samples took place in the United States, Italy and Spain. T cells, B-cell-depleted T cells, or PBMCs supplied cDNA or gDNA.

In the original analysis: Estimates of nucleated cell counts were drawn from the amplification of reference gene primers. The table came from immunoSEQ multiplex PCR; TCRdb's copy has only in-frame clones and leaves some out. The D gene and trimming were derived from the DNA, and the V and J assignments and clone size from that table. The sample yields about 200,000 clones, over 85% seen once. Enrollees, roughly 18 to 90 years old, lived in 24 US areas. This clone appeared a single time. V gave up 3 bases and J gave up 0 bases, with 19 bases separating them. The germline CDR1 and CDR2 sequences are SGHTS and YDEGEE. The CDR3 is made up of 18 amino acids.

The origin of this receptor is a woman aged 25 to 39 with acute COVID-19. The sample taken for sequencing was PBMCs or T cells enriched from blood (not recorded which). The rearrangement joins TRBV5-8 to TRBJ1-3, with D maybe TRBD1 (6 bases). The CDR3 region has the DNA TGTGCCAGCAGCTGGCCAGACGGGGGGCTCCGCTCTGGAAACACCATATATTTT. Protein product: CASSWPDGGLRSGNTIYF.